The clone carrying this TCR beta chain was seen at least ten times. Trimming stripped 4 bases from V and 3 bases from J, with 10 bases between. There are 13 residues in the CDR3. The germline V gene has CDR1 DFQATT and CDR2 SNEGSKA (reference sequence). TRAV- and TRBV-specific primers, spanning alpha and beta chains, primed first-strand cDNA. With a V-primer adapter and a constant-region primer, TCRs were amplified for roughly 21 PCR cycles. In vitro transcription served to amplify the isolated mRNA. Each CDR3 protein gets one entry after TCRdb re-called the reads with MiXCR. Of tens of thousands of distinct CDR3 sequences listed, around a third are singletons. Time point here: before trial treatment. As a condition of eligibility, patients had advanced solid tumors lacking tumor-infiltrating lymphocytes. The data were taken from a study of low-dose radiotherapy and immunotherapy resistance in tumors. Looking at the study overall: Treatment of Cohort 1 consisted of 0.5 Gy per fraction every 2 weeks, adding up to 6.5 Gy.

This rearrangement joins TRBV20-1 to TRBJ2-1, with D perhaps matching TRBD2 (5 bases). The TCR was taken from a male donor with gallbladder cancer. The sequencing here drew on PBMCs, taken before treatment. CDR3 in DNA: TGCAGTGCTACCGGGGTGTTCTACAATGAGCAGTTCTTC. This encodes CSATGVFYNEQFF.